This T cell receptor beta chain was obtained from a study of cytomegalovirus exposure and HLA in healthy donors. Broader study findings: According to an earlier analysis, most TCR beta V segments yielded productive rearrangements about 87% or about 30% of the time. Later examination showed HLA-associated TCR beta chains had greater clonal expansion than equally common others. Based on reports, TCR beta sequences accurately predicted HLA-A and HLA-B alleles for most subjects.

Trimming removed 2 bases from V and 7 bases from J, with 18 bases in between. This CDR3 is 15 amino acids long. CDR1 and CDR2 (germline): SQVTM, ANQGSEA. With respect to this clone: Its matching antigen is unknown.

Vbeta (60) and Jbeta (13) primers were used in the PCR. Authors' methods: Unique TCR beta chains numbered 80 million to 95 million in a later analysis, with around 10 million shared. Assay: immunoSEQ multiplex PCR; the TCRdb copy retains only in-frame clones and omits some. Clone size and V and J calls were adopted from that table, with D and trimming inferred from the DNA. The sample lists tens of thousands of clones, more than 80% occurring once. The rearrangement uses TRBV29-1 and TRBJ2-1, with D perhaps TRBD2 (5 bases). The sample comprised PBMCs. This TCR was sampled from a young woman in good health and CMV-seronegative. CDR3 in DNA: TGCAGCGTTGAATTTATGACCGGGATCGGGAATGAGCAGTTCTTC. Translated, it gives CSVEFMTGIGNEQFF.